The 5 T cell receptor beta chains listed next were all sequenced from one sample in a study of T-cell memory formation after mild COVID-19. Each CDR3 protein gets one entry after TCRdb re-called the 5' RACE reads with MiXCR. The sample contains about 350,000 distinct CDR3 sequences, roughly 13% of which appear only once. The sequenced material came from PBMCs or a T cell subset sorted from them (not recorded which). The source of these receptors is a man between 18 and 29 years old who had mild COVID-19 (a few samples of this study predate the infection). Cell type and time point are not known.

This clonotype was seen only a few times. The CDR3 is CAISGPGQGLVADTQYF. DNA for the CDR3: TGTGCCATCAGTGGGCCGGGACAGGGGCTGGTCGCAGATACGCAGTATTTT. The chain couples TRBV10-3 to TRBJ2-3; 10 bases align to TRBD1. This CDR3 has 17 residues. Germline V gene lookup returns CDR1 ENHRY and CDR2 SYGVKD. After removal of 4 bases from V and 4 bases from J, the junction contained 11 bases not matched to a gene.

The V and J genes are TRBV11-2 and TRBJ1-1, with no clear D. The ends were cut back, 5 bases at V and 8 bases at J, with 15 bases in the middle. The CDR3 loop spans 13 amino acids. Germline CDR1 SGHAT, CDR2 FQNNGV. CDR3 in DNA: TGTGCCAGCAGCCGACCCGGACTGCGCGAAGCTTTCTTT. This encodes CASSRPGLREAFF.

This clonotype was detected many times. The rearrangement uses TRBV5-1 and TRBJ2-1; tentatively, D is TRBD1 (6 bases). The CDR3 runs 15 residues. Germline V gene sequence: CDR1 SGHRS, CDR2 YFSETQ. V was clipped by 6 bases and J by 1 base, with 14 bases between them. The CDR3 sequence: CASNADRPSYNEQFF. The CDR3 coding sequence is TGCGCCAGCAACGCAGACAGGCCGTCCTACAATGAGCAGTTCTTC. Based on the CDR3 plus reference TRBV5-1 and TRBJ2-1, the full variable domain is KAGVTQTPRYLIKTRGQQVTLSCSPISGHRSVSWYQQTPGQGLQFLFEYFSETQRNKGNFPGRFSGRQFSNSRSEMNVSTLELGDSALYLCASNADRPSYNEQFFGPGTRLTVL.

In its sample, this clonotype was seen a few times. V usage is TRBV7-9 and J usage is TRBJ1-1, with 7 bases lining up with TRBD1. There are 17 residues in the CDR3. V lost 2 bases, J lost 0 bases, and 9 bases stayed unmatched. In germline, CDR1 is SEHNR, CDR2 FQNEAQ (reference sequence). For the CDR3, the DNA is TGTGCCAGCAGCTTATCTTCGGCAGGGGGTATGAACACTGAAGCTTTCTTT. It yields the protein CASSLSSAGGMNTEAFF.

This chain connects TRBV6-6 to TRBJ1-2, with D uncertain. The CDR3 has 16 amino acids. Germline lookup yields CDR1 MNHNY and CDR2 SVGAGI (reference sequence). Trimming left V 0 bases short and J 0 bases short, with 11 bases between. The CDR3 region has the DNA TGTGCCAGCAGTTACTCGATCGGCGGAGCTAACTATGGCTACACCTTC. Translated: CASSYSIGGANYGYTF.